This is a list of T cell receptor beta chains from one sample in a study of shared clonotypes between healthy human individuals. This table comes from immunoSEQ multiplex PCR, and its TCRdb copy is limited to in-frame clones, with some not included. The repertoire consists of some 1 million clones, with approximately 68% occurring once and the leading ten covering approximately 1.5%. The sequenced sample consisted of memory CD4+ T cells sorted from blood. These receptors were taken from a man aged 18-30 years in good health. Both conserved end residues are part of each CDR3. A D gene is named only where the DNA matches it firmly. Clone sizes are given selectively: once, few, many, or a class where the clone is expanded.

TRBV7-8	TRBJ2-7	.	.	TGTGCCAGCAGCTTAGAACAGGGCGGGGGCGAGCAGTACTTC	CASSLEQGGGEQYF
TRBV5-1	TRBJ1-2	many	.	TGCGCCAGCAGCTTGGGGGCGGAGGGTTATGGCTACACCTTC	CASSLGAEGYGYTF
TRBV25-1	TRBJ2-5	once	TRBD1	TGTGCCAGCAGTGCGGGGACAGGGCTCGAGACCCAGTACTTC	CASSAGTGLETQYF
TRBV10-3	TRBJ2-1	.	TRBD2	TGTGCCATCAGGGGACTAGAATTTAATGAGCAGTTCTTC	CAIRGLEFNEQFF
TRBV28	TRBJ1-3	.	.	TGTGCCAGCAGTTTATCCGGGGCTGGAAACACCATATATTTT	CASSLSGAGNTIYF
TRBV5-1	TRBJ1-6	once	TRBD1	TGCGCCAGCAGCCAAGGGACAGGGTCGACTAATTCACCCCTCCACTTT	CASSQGTGSTNSPLHF
TRBV19	TRBJ1-2	once	TRBD1	TGTGCCAGTAGTAGACAGGGTTCTTCATCTGGCTACACCTTC	CASSRQGSSSGYTF
TRBV7-2	TRBJ2-7	once	TRBD2	TGTGCCAGCAGCCCCTCTCGGGCGGGGGGGAACGAGCAGTACTTC	CASSPSRAGGNEQYF
TRBV30	TRBJ1-1	.	.	TGTGCCTGGACCTTACAGAACACTGAAGCTTTCTTT	CAWTLQNTEAFF
TRBV2	TRBJ2-3	.	TRBD1	TGTGCCAGCAGTGATACCAGGGGGGATACGCAGTATTTT	CASSDTRGDTQYF
TRBV2	TRBJ2-6	.	.	TGTGCCAGCAGTGACGCAGGGCGTTGGGCTGGGGCCAACGTCCTGACTTTC	CASSDAGRWAGANVLTF
TRBV10-3	TRBJ2-7	.	TRBD1	TGTGCCATCAGTGAGTCGGGGACAGCATCCTACGAGCAGTACTTC	CAISESGTASYEQYF
TRBV6-1	TRBJ2-1	few	.	TGTGCCAGCAGTGAGGGACGGAGGGGGGTGTTCTTC	CASSEGRRGVFF
TRBV6-6	TRBJ1-5	.	TRBD1	TGTGCCAGCAGTGCCCCTTCAGGGGGCTTAAGTCAGCCCCAGCATTTT	CASSAPSGGLSQPQHF
TRBV28	TRBJ2-5	few	.	TGTGCCAGCAGTCGAAGTATGACGGCACAAGAGACCCAGTACTTC	CASSRSMTAQETQYF
TRBV5-1	TRBJ2-7	.	TRBD2	TGCGCCAGCAGCGGGGGGACTAGCGGTTCCTACGAGCAGTACTTC	CASSGGTSGSYEQYF
TRBV5-1	TRBJ2-7	.	TRBD1	TGCGCCAGCAGCGTCGGACAGGTCAGCTCCTACGAGCAGTACTTC	CASSVGQVSSYEQYF